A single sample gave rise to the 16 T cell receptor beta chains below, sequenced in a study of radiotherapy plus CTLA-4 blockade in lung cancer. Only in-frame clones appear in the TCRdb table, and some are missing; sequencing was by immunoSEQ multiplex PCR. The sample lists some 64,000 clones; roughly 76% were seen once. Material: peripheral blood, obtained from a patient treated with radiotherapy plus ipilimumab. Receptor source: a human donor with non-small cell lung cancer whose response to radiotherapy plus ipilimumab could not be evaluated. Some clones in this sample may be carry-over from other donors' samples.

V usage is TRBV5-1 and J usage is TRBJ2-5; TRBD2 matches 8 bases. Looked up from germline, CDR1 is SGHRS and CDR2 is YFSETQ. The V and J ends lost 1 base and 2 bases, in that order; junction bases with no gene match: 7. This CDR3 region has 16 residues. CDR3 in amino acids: CASSLMGGGRQETQYF. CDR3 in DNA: TGCGCCAGCAGCTTGATGGGCGGGGGGCGACAAGAGACCCAGTACTTC. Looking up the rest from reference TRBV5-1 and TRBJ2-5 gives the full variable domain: KAGVTQTPRYLIKTRGQQVTLSCSPISGHRSVSWYQQTPGQGLQFLFEYFSETQRNKGNFPGRFSGRQFSNSRSEMNVSTLELGDSALYLCASSLMGGGRQETQYFGPGTRLLVL.

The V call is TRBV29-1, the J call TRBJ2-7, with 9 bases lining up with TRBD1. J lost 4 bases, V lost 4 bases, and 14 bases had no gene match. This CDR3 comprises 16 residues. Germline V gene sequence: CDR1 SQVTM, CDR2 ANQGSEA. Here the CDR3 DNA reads TGCAGCGTTGTGGACAGGGGAAGGCAATACCAATACGAGCAGTACTTC. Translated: CSVVDRGRQYQYEQYF.

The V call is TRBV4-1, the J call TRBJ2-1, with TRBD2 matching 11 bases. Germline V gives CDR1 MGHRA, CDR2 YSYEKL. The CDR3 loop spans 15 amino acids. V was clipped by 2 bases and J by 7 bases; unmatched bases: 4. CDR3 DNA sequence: TGCGCCAGCAGCCAACAGCTAGCGGGGGGTAATGAGCAGTTCTTC. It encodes CASSQQLAGGNEQFF.

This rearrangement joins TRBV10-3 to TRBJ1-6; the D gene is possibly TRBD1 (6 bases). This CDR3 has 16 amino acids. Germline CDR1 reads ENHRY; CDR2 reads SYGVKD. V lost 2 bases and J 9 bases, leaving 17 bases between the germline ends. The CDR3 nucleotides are TGTGCCATCAGTGAGCCTCCGACAGGTGGAGGTTCACCCCTCCACTTT. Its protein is CAISEPPTGGGSPLHF.

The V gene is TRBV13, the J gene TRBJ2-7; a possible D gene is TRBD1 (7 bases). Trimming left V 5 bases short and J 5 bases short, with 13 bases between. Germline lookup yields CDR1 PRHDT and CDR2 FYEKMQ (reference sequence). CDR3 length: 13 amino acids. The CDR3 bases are TGTGCCAGCAGCAACAGGGGACTTCACGAGCAGTACTTC. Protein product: CASSNRGLHEQYF. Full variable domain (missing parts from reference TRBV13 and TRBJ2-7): AAGVIQSPRHLIKEKRETATLKCYPIPRHDTVYWYQQGPGQDPQFLISFYEKMQSDKGSIPDRFSAQQFSDYHSELNMSSLELGDSALYFCASSNRGLHEQYFGPGTRLTVT.

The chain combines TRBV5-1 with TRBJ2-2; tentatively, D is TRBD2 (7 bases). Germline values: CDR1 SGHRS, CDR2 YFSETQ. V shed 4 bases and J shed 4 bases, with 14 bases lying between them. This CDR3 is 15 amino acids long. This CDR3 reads CASSPGGGGTGELFF. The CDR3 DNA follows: TGCGCCAGCAGCCCGGGAGGAGGGGGCACCGGGGAGCTGTTTTTT.

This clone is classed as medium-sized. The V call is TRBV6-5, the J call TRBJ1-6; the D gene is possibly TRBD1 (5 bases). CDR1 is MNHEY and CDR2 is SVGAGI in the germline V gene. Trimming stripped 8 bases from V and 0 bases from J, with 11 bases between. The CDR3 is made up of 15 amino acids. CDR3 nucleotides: TGTGCCAGCGGTCGACAGAGCTCCTATAATTCACCCCTCCACTTT. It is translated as CASGRQSSYNSPLHF.

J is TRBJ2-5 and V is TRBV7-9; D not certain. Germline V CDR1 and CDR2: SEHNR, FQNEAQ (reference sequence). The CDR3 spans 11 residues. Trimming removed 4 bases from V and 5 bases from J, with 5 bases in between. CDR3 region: CASSSSETQYF. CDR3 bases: TGTGCCAGCAGCTCCTCGGAGACCCAGTACTTC.

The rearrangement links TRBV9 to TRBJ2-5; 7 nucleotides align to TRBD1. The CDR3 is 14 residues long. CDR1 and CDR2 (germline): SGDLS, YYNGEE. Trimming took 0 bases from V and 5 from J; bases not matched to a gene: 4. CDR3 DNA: TGTGCCAGCAGCGTAGGACAGGGCGGGGAGACCCAGTACTTC. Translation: CASSVGQGGETQYF.

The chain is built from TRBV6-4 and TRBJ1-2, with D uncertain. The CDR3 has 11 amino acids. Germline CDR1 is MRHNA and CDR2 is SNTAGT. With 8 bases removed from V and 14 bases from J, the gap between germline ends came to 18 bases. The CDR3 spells CASGSGTPSTF. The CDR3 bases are TGTGCCAGCGGATCAGGAACTCCCTCAACCTTC.

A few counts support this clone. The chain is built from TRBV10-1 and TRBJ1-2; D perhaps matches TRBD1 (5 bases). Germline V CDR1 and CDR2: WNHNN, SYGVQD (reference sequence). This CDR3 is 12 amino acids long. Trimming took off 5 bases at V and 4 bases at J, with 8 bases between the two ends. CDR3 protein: CASSSGGYGYTF. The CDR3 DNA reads TGCGCCAGCAGTTCCGGGGGCTATGGCTACACCTTC.

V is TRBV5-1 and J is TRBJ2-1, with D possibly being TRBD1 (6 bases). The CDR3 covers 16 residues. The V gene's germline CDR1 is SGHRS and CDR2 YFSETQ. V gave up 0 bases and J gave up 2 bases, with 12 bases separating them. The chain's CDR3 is CASSLGPQGPYNEQFF. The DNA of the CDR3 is TGCGCCAGCAGCTTGGGGCCACAGGGCCCCTACAATGAGCAGTTCTTC.

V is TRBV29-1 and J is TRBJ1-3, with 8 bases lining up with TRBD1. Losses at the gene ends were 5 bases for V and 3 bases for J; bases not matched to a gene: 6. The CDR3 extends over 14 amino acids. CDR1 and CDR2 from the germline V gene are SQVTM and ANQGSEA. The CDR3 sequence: CSVRPGGIGNTIYF. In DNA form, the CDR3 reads TGCAGCGTTCGTCCAGGGGGCATTGGAAACACCATATATTTT.

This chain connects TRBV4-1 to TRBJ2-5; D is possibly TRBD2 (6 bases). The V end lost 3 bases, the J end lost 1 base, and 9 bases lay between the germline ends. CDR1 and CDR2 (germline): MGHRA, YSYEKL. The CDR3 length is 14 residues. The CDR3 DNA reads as TGCGCCAGCAGCCAGGGCGGGATCCAAGAGACCCAGTACTTC. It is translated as CASSQGGIQETQYF.

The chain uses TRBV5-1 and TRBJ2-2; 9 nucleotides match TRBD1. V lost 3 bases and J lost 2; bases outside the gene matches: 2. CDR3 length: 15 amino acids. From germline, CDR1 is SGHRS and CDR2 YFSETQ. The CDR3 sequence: CASSWGQGNTGELFF. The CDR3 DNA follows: TGCGCCAGCAGCTGGGGACAGGGAAACACCGGGGAGCTGTTTTTT.

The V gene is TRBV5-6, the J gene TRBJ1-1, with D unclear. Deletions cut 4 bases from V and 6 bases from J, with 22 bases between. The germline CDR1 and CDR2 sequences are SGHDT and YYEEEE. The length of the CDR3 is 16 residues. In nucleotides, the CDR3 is TGTGCCAGCAGCCCCGGGGTGGGCGGAGATGGGGCTGAAGCTTTCTTT. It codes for CASSPGVGGDGAEAFF.